The entry that follows covers one T cell receptor (beta chain) sequence. The antigen is not known. Assays were performed on 10^5 or so TCR templates per sample. The data were produced by immunoSEQ multiplex PCR, yet TCRdb's version contains in-frame clones alone and is incomplete. Counted here are 15,000 to 20,000 clones, around 40% occurring once; the ten biggest clones make up approximately 5.7%. This specimen belongs to a study of siplizumab effects on memory and regulatory T cells. The overall study: At roughly 1 ug/mL of siplizumab or without drug, mixed lymphocyte reactions were set up in pairs. General study findings and limits: The naive T cell population seemed more diverse than memory cells and seemed a major contributor to the alloresponse.

Germline CDR1 and CDR2: MRHNA and SNTAGT. The ends were cut back, 4 bases at V and 5 bases at J, with 18 bases in the middle. This CDR3 comprises 15 residues. The authors kept the mixed lymphocyte reaction cells in coculture at 37°C for about 6 days. Specimen: CFSE-low (dividing) CD4+ T cells sorted from an allogeneic mixed lymphocyte reaction. The chain uses TRBV6-4 and TRBJ2-7; weak D call: TRBD2 (6 bases). This TCR was recovered from a human donor in good health; the cells came from an allogeneic mixed lymphocyte reaction. Some clones in this sample may be carry-over from other donors' samples. The CDR3 bases are TGTGCCAGCAGTGCCCTCCTTGGGGGGTCCCACGAGCAGTACTTC. It yields the protein CASSALLGGSHEQYF.